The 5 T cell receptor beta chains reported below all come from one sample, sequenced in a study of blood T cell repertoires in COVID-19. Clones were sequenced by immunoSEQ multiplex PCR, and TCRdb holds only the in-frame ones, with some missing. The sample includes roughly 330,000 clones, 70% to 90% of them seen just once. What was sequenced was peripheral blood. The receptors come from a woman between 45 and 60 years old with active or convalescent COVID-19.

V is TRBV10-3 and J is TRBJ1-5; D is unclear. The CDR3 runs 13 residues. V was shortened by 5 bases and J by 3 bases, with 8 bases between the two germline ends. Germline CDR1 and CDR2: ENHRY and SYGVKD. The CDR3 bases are TGTGCCATCAGTCTCGGTATCAATCAGCCCCAGCATTTT. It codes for CAISLGINQPQHF.

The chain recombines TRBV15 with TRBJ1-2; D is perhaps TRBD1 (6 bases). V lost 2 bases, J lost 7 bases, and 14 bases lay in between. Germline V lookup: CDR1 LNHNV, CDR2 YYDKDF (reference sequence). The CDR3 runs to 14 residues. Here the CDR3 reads CATSRTIQGFGYTF. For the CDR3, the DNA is TGTGCCACCAGCAGAACGATACAGGGTTTTGGCTACACCTTC.

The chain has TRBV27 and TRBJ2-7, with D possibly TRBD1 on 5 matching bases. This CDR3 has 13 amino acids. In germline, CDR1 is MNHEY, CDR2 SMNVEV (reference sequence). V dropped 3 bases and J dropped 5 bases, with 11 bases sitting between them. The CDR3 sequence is CASSFTGTNEQYF. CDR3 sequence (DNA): TGTGCCAGCAGTTTCACAGGCACCAACGAGCAGTACTTC.

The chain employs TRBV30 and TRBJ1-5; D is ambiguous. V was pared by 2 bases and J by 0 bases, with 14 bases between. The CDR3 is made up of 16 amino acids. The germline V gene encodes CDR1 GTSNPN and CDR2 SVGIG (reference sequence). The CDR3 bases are TGTGCCTGGAGTAAAAAGAACTTTTATAGCAATCAGCCCCAGCATTTT. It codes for CAWSKKNFYSNQPQHF.

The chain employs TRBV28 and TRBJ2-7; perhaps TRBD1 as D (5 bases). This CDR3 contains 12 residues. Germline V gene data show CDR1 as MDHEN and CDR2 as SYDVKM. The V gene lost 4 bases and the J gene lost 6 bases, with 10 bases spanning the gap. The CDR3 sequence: CASSSSGPEQYF. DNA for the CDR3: TGTGCCAGCAGTTCCTCAGGGCCCGAGCAGTACTTC.